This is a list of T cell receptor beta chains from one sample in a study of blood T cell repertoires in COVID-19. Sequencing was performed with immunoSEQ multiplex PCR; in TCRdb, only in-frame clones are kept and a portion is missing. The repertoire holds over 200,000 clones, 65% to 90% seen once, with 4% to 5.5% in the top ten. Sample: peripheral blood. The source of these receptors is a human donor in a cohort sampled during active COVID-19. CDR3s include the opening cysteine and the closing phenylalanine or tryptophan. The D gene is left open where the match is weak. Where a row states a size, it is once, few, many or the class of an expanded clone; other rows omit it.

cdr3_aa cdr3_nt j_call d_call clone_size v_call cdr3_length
CASSLRGDINEQFF TGTGCCAGCAGTTTGCGCGGGGATATCAATGAGCAGTTCTTC TRBJ2-1 NA NA TRBV6-5 14
CASTLTEAFF TGTGCCAGCACCCTCACTGAAGCTTTCTTT TRBJ1-1 NA NA TRBV7-9 10
CASSQDQNLRGKAEAFF TGTGCCAGCAGCCAAGATCAAAATTTGAGAGGGAAGGCTGAAGCTTTCTTT TRBJ1-1 NA NA TRBV14 17
CAWSGSGRDNNEQFF TGTGCCTGGAGCGGTAGCGGGAGGGATAACAATGAGCAGTTCTTC TRBJ2-1 TRBD2 NA TRBV30 15
CAISQTGQLNTEAFF TGTGCCATCAGTCAAACGGGACAGCTAAACACTGAAGCTTTCTTT TRBJ1-1 TRBD1 NA TRBV10-3 15
CASSSQGGNTEAFF TGCGCCAGCAGCTCTCAGGGCGGGAACACTGAAGCTTTCTTT TRBJ1-1 NA NA TRBV5-1 14
CASSLQGGTNEKLFF TGTGCCAGCAGCTTACAGGGCGGCACTAATGAAAAACTGTTTTTT TRBJ1-4 NA NA TRBV7-9 15
CASSISGTGSGGYTF TGTGCCAGTTCAATATCCGGGACAGGGAGTGGCGGCTACACCTTC TRBJ1-2 TRBD1 many TRBV19 15
CATSDPGTSGDNEQFF TGTGCCACCAGTGATCCGGGGACTAGCGGGGACAATGAGCAGTTCTTC TRBJ2-1 TRBD2 once TRBV24-1 16
CASSSTGLGSYEQYF TGTGCCAGCAGCTCTACAGGGTTAGGCTCCTACGAGCAGTACTTC TRBJ2-7 NA NA TRBV7-9 15
CASSVVQHTEAFF TGTGCCAGCAGTGTCGTACAGCACACTGAAGCTTTCTTT TRBJ1-1 NA once TRBV9 13
CAWSVFGLAGGYEQYF TGTGCCTGGAGTGTTTTCGGGCTAGCGGGAGGCTACGAGCAGTACTTC TRBJ2-7 TRBD2 NA TRBV30 16
CASSKVTVSYEQYF TGTGCCAGCAGCAAAGTAACGGTCTCCTACGAGCAGTACTTC TRBJ2-7 NA NA TRBV21-1 14
CASRGQSSGANVLTF TGTGCCAGCAGAGGACAGAGCTCTGGGGCCAACGTCCTGACTTTC TRBJ2-6 NA NA TRBV28 15
CASSRGGAANEQFF TGTGCCAGCAGCCGCGGCGGGGCGGCCAATGAGCAGTTCTTC TRBJ2-1 NA NA TRBV6-5 14
CASSLGRWRTGELFF TGTGCCAGCAGCTTAGGTCGATGGCGGACCGGGGAGCTGTTTTTT TRBJ2-2 NA once TRBV7-2 15
CASSQAGLAGDLEMGEQYF TGTGCCAGCAGCCAAGCTGGACTAGCGGGAGATTTAGAAATGGGCGAGCAGTACTTC TRBJ2-7 TRBD2 NA TRBV3-1/TRBV3-2 19
CASSPLPLSAGQNSPLHF TGTGCCAGCTCACCACTCCCTCTCTCGGCAGGGCAGAATTCACCCCTCCACTTT TRBJ1-6 NA NA TRBV18 18
CVKRLSYGYTF TGTGTCAAGAGGCTGAGCTATGGCTACACCTTC TRBJ1-2 NA few TRBV6-4 11
CASSARTDFTDTQYF TGTGCCAGCAGCGCCCGGACAGACTTCACAGATACGCAGTATTTT TRBJ2-3 NA NA TRBV9 15